This TCR beta chain appears in the sequencing data of a study of cytomegalovirus exposure and HLA in healthy donors. General study results and limits: A later analysis reportedly found fewer N-insertions in an Asian-associated ancestry cluster than the roughly 670-donor mean. Most likely, a cluster of highly shared sequence variants arose as a sequencing artifact.

The PCR had 60 Vbeta and 13 Jbeta primers. The assay was immunoSEQ multiplex PCR, and TCRdb's table has in-frame clones only and misses some. The profile shows more than 95,000 clones, roughly a tenth of them singletons. CDR1 is PRHDT, CDR2 FYEKMQ, per germline (reference sequence). Trimming stripped 0 bases from V and 0 bases from J, with 15 bases between. The CDR3 extends over 17 amino acids. In regard to this clone: Its specificity is not known.

Input material: PBMCs. V and J are TRBV13 and TRBJ2-7; D is uncertain. This TCR was recovered from a man aged 40-49 years in good health and CMV-seropositive. CDR3: CASSLGGARSPSYEQYF. In nucleotides, the CDR3 is TGTGCCAGCAGCTTAGGCGGAGCTAGATCCCCCTCCTACGAGCAGTACTTC.